What follows are 8 T cell receptor beta chains derived from one specimen sequenced in a study of T cell changes during pregnancy in multiple sclerosis (dated 2019 in TCRdb). The receptor library was made with the immunoSEQ multiplex PCR assay. Imported from immuneACCESS, the table was reduced by TCRdb to in-frame sequences with V and J called. These copies leave out some clones; in studies compared against another copy, an unresolved V gene accounts for under half, and the cause of the remainder is not known. The sample profile shows about 40,000 clones; approximately 91% of them were found once. In total, the top ten clones hold roughly 1.5% of the sample. Sequenced material: PBMCs (not recorded whether the cells were cultured). Receptors originate from a female donor with multiple sclerosis, enrolled in a pregnancy study.

This chain joins TRBV28 and TRBJ2-7; D is ambiguous. Germline V gene data show CDR1 as MDHEN and CDR2 as SYDVKM. Trimming left V 5 bases short and J 6 bases short, with 11 bases between. This CDR3 is built from 12 residues. The CDR3: CASSIPTGEQYF. CDR3 nucleotides: TGTGCCAGCAGTATCCCGACGGGCGAGCAGTACTTC.

The chain joins TRBV30 to TRBJ1-5; D remains unclear. Germline CDR1 is GTSNPN and CDR2 is SVGIG (reference sequence). V lost 3 bases to trimming and J lost 7 bases, with 13 bases between them. The CDR3 has 13 residues. The CDR3 region is CAWSERSSQPQHF. CDR3 nucleotide sequence: TGTGCCTGGAGCGAAAGGTCGAGCCAGCCCCAGCATTTT.

V and J are TRBV29-1 and TRBJ2-5; 7 nucleotides align to TRBD2. The CDR3 runs 12 residues. V lost 7 bases and J lost 5; bases outside the gene matches: 7. Per germline, CDR1 SQVTM and CDR2 ANQGSEA. This chain's CDR3 is CSGRGSGETQYF. The CDR3 DNA is TGCAGCGGGCGGGGGAGCGGGGAGACCCAGTACTTC.

The chain recombines TRBV7-9 with TRBJ2-3, with D possibly being TRBD2 (6 bases). Per the germline V gene, CDR1 is SEHNR and CDR2 is FQNEAQ (reference sequence). The CDR3 spans 15 residues. The V gene lost 5 bases and the J gene lost 1 base, with 13 bases spanning the gap. The CDR3 spells CASSPGDFRTDTQYF. The CDR3 region has the DNA TGTGCCAGCAGCCCGGGGGACTTCCGCACAGATACGCAGTATTTT.

The V call is TRBV28, the J call TRBJ2-7; TRBD2 agrees at 11 bases. The CDR3 contains 14 residues. CDR1 is MDHEN and CDR2 is SYDVKM in the germline V gene. J was trimmed by 3 bases and V by 7 bases; bases with no gene match: 5. CDR3 in DNA: TGTGCCAGCACCGTAGCGGGAGGGCTCTACGAGCAGTACTTC. Its protein is CASTVAGGLYEQYF.

This clone appeared a few times. V usage is TRBV6-1 and J usage is TRBJ1-1, with D perhaps matching TRBD1 (5 bases). The ends were cut back, 2 bases at V and 0 bases at J, with 13 bases in the middle. CDR3 size: 16 residues. The germline gives CDR1 MNHNS, CDR2 SASEGT. CDR3 sequence: CASSEQGWGMNTEAFF. In nucleotides, the CDR3 is TGTGCCAGCAGTGAACAGGGTTGGGGGATGAACACTGAAGCTTTCTTT.

This clone occurred once. The rearrangement uses TRBV13 and TRBJ1-2; D possibly corresponds to TRBD1 (5 bases). Trimming removed 3 bases at V and 4 bases at J, with 9 bases between. The CDR3 consists of 13 residues. Germline CDR1 PRHDT, CDR2 FYEKMQ (reference sequence). The CDR3: CASSLRDSYGYTF. The CDR3 bases are TGTGCCAGCAGCTTGAGAGACAGCTATGGCTACACCTTC.

The genes are TRBV5-3 and TRBJ2-5; no reliable D call. TRBV5-3 is marked as an open reading frame, function uncertain. V shed 0 bases and J shed 3 bases, with 12 bases lying between them. The CDR3 is 15 amino acids. CDR3 residues: CARSLARTSKETQYF. In DNA form, the CDR3 reads TGTGCCAGAAGCTTGGCCCGGACCAGTAAAGAGACCCAGTACTTC.